The 27 T cell receptor beta chains presented below share a single source sample, sequenced in a study of shared clonotypes between healthy human individuals. Here immunoSEQ multiplex PCR was the method, and the copy in TCRdb shows in-frame clones only, minus some. This sample carries around 940,000 clones, approximately 80% of them seen once, and the ten largest clones take over 1.3%. The sequenced sample was memory CD4+ T cells sorted from blood. Described subset: CD45RA-negative fraction. The receptors were gathered from a man between 18 and 35 years old in good health.

Only one count was recorded for this clone. The chain carries TRBV19 and TRBJ1-1, with 7 bases aligning to TRBD1. The junction had 6 bases not matched to a gene; V was cut back by 4 bases and J by 4 bases. Germline V gene lookup returns CDR1 LNHDA and CDR2 SQIVND (reference sequence). This CDR3 contains 14 residues. The CDR3 sequence is CASSTRTGGTEAFF. In DNA form, the CDR3 reads TGTGCCAGTAGTACCCGGACAGGAGGCACTGAAGCTTTCTTT.

This chain connects TRBV5-6 to TRBJ1-1; TRBD1 aligns across 7 bases. The germline gives CDR1 SGHDT, CDR2 YYEEEE. V shed 1 base, J shed 1 base, and the junction held 7 bases outside the gene matches. The CDR3 consists of 16 residues. The CDR3 here is CASSLPGGVTNTEAFF. CDR3 DNA: TGTGCCAGCAGCTTGCCAGGGGGGGTAACGAACACTGAAGCTTTCTTT.

V gene TRBV7-2 combines with J gene TRBJ2-1; D not certain. The CDR3 is made up of 16 amino acids. V shed 5 bases and J shed 6 bases, with 20 bases lying between them. Germline CDR1 reads SGHTA; CDR2 reads FQGNSA. CDR3 loop: CASSPRLLSTFNEQFF. CDR3 bases: TGTGCCAGCAGCCCCCGACTCCTTTCTACCTTCAATGAGCAGTTCTTC.

The J gene is TRBJ2-5, the V gene TRBV7-2, with D maybe TRBD2 (6 bases). V was shortened by 5 bases and J by 2 bases, with 9 bases between the two germline ends. Germline V lookup: CDR1 SGHTA, CDR2 FQGNSA. CDR3 length equals 13 residues. CDR3 sequence: CASSGDCQETQYF. CDR3 nucleotides: TGTGCCAGCAGCGGGGACTGTCAAGAGACCCAGTACTTC.

The chain uses TRBV6-6 and TRBJ2-1, with 12 bases that match TRBD2. This CDR3 is built from 14 residues. Trimming removed 7 bases from V and 7 bases from J; junction bases left unmatched: 5. Germline CDR1 and CDR2: MNHNY and SVGAGI (reference sequence). The DNA for the CDR3 is TGTGCCAGCAAGACTAGCGGGGGTGGGAATGAGCAGTTCTTC. Translating it yields CASKTSGGGNEQFF.

The rearrangement uses TRBV12-5 and TRBJ1-1, with D maybe TRBD1 (5 bases). The CDR3 is 11 amino acids. Germline loops: CDR1 LGHNT, CDR2 FRNRAP. The CDR3 DNA follows: TGTGCCCGGTGGGGGGGCACTGAAGCTTTCTTT. Translated: CARWGGTEAFF.

This clone was seen only a few times. One base separates it from a far larger clone, so it is likely a read error. CDR3 region: CASSQDRATEAFF. In nucleotides, the CDR3 is TGTGCCAGCAGCCAAGACAGGGCCACTGAAGCTTTCTTT. The rearrangement joins TRBV7-9 to TRBJ1-1; 7 nucleotides line up with TRBD1. This CDR3 comprises 13 residues. Germline CDR1 is SEHNR and CDR2 is FQNEAQ (reference sequence). Trimming cost V 5 bases and J 4 bases; bases outside gene matches: 4. Full variable domain (remainder filled in from reference TRBV7-9 and TRBJ1-1): DTGVSQNPRHKITKRGQNVTFRCDPISEHNRLYWYRQTLGQGPEFLTYFQNEAQLEKSRLLSDRFSAERPKGSFSTLEIQRTEQGDSAMYLCASSQDRATEAFFGQGTRLTVV.

The chain recombines TRBV10-3 with TRBJ2-1; TRBD1 is a possible D gene (5 bases). CDR1 is ENHRY and CDR2 is SYGVKD in the germline V gene. V gave up 5 bases and J gave up 1 base, with 30 bases separating them. There are 21 residues in the CDR3. The CDR3 DNA sequence: TGTGCCATCAGTCCCCTTTTGGGATGGCAGGGCAAACACCGGTCCTACAATGAGCAGTTCTTC. Translated, it gives CAISPLLGWQGKHRSYNEQFF.

This chain connects TRBV11-3 to TRBJ2-1; D tentatively reads TRBD1 or TRBD2 (5 bases each). The CDR3 has 11 residues. V lost 5 bases and J lost 10, with 9 bases in between. Germline CDR1 reads SGHNT; CDR2 reads YENEEA. CDR3: CASSRDGEQFF. CDR3 in DNA: TGTGCCAGCAGCCGGGACGGCGAGCAGTTCTTC.

The V call is TRBV7-2, the J call TRBJ2-1, with 8 bases aligning to TRBD2. The CDR3 is 15 residues long. Germline trimming cut 5 bases from V and 9 bases from J; bases unmatched to any gene: 12. CDR1 SGHTA and CDR2 FQGNSA come from the germline V gene. The DNA of the CDR3 is TGTGCCAGCAGCCGGTCGGGGCGGGAGGTCACTGAGCAGTTCTTC. Translated, it gives CASSRSGREVTEQFF.

The gene calls are TRBV18 and TRBJ2-7; a possible D gene is TRBD1 (6 bases). The germline V gene has CDR1 KGHSH and CDR2 LQKENI. With 3 bases removed from V and 3 bases from J, the gap between germline ends came to 12 bases. This CDR3 has 14 residues. In nucleotides, the CDR3 is TGTGCCAGCTCACCCGGACAGAGCGGCTACGAGCAGTACTTC. It encodes CASSPGQSGYEQYF.

This clone was found once. The chain is built from TRBV5-5 and TRBJ2-5; D gene uncertain. The CDR3 consists of 15 residues. Trimming took off 2 bases at V and 5 bases at J, with 16 bases between the two ends. Per germline, CDR1 SGHKS and CDR2 YYEKEE (reference sequence). CDR3 nucleotides: TGTGCCAGCAGCTTCTGGCAATCCTTCGAGGAGACCCAGTACTTC. This codes for CASSFWQSFEETQYF.

The rearrangement links TRBV5-8 to TRBJ1-1; 8 bases are shared with TRBD1. The CDR3 is 17 amino acids. From germline, CDR1 is SGHTS and CDR2 YDEGEE. The trim removed 4 bases at V and 5 bases at J, leaving 16 bases unmatched. Here the CDR3 DNA reads TGTGCCAGCAGCCCCTTAAGTCCCGGACAGGGAGAAACTGAAGCTTTCTTT. Translation gives CASSPLSPGQGETEAFF. The full variable domain, in which reference TRBV5-8 and TRBJ1-1 provide the parts outside the CDR3, is EAGVTQSPTHLIKTRGQQATLRCSPISGHTSVYWYQQALGLGLQFLLWYDEGEERNRGNFPPRFSGRQFPNYSSELNVNALELEDSALYLCASSPLSPGQGETEAFFGQGTRLTVV.

The V call is TRBV5-1, the J call TRBJ1-1, with D possibly matching TRBD1 (5 bases). This CDR3 is 16 amino acids long. Germline V gene lookup returns CDR1 SGHRS and CDR2 YFSETQ. V dropped 0 bases and J dropped 4 bases, with 16 bases sitting between them. The CDR3 nucleotides are TGCGCCAGCAGCTTGGCTCCGGGGGAGGGCGGCACTGAAGCTTTCTTT. Translating it yields CASSLAPGEGGTEAFF. Based on the CDR3 plus reference TRBV5-1 and TRBJ1-1, the full variable domain is KAGVTQTPRYLIKTRGQQVTLSCSPISGHRSVSWYQQTPGQGLQFLFEYFSETQRNKGNFPGRFSGRQFSNSRSEMNVSTLELGDSALYLCASSLAPGEGGTEAFFGQGTRLTVV.

This chain links TRBV10-1 with TRBJ2-7; a weak D match, TRBD2 (5 bases). The V end was cut by 5 bases, the J end by 2 bases, with 13 bases between. CDR3 length: 14 amino acids. From germline, CDR1 is WNHNN and CDR2 SYGVQD (reference sequence). CDR3 sequence reads: CASSTGSRPYEQYF. CDR3 in DNA: TGCGCCAGCAGTACGGGGTCTCGGCCCTACGAGCAGTACTTC.

This clone was recorded only once. The gene calls are TRBV11-2 and TRBJ2-5, with TRBD2 matching 7 bases. The CDR3 extends over 16 amino acids. The trim removed 5 bases at V and 5 bases at J, leaving 14 bases unmatched. Germline CDR1 SGHAT, CDR2 FQNNGV. As DNA, the CDR3 is TGTGCCAGCAGCCAATCAGGAGGGGAGGGAAGGGAGACCCAGTACTTC. Translated: CASSQSGGEGRETQYF. The full variable domain, its missing parts supplied by reference TRBV11-2 and TRBJ2-5, is EAGVAQSPRYKIIEKRQSVAFWCNPISGHATLYWYQQILGQGPKLLIQFQNNGVVDDSQLPKDRFSAERLKGVDSTLKIQPAKLEDSAVYLCASSQSGGEGRETQYFGPGTRLLVL.

The rearrangement links TRBV30 to TRBJ2-2; D not resolved. Germline V gene lookup returns CDR1 GTSNPN and CDR2 SVGIG (reference sequence). V dropped 3 bases and J dropped 0 bases, with 5 bases sitting between them. This CDR3 region has 13 residues. The CDR3 coding sequence is TGTGCCTGGAGGGTCGCGAACACCGGGGAGCTGTTTTTT. Translating gives CAWRVANTGELFF. Looking up the rest from reference TRBV30 and TRBJ2-2 gives the full variable domain: SQTIHQWPATLVQPVGSPLSLECTVEGTSNPNLYWYRQAAGRGLQLLFYSVGIGQISSEVPQNLSASRPQDRQFILSSKKLLLSDSGFYLCAWRVANTGELFFGEGSRLTVL.

The V and J genes are TRBV7-2 and TRBJ1-6, with unresolved D. Germline V lookup: CDR1 SGHTA, CDR2 FQGNSA. Trimming cost V 8 bases and J 7 bases, with 9 bases left between them. This CDR3 contains 12 residues. The CDR3 here is CASCILNSPLHF. As DNA, the CDR3 is TGTGCCAGCTGCATATTAAATTCACCCCTCCACTTT.

The V call is TRBV2, the J call TRBJ2-5; no reliable D call. This CDR3 region has 16 residues. Looked up from germline, CDR1 is SNHLY and CDR2 is FYNNEI. V dropped 5 bases and J dropped 1 base, with 17 bases sitting between them. Here the CDR3 reads CASSKVAVVFQETQYF. In nucleotides, the CDR3 is TGTGCCAGCAGTAAAGTCGCTGTGGTTTTCCAAGAGACCCAGTACTTC.

The chain combines TRBV11-2 with TRBJ2-2; possible D gene TRBD1, 5 bases. The V and J ends lost 4 bases and 4 bases respectively, with 10 bases between them. Germline loops: CDR1 SGHAT, CDR2 FQNNGV. CDR3 length: 14 amino acids. This chain's CDR3 is CASSSRVPTGELFF. The CDR3 region has the DNA TGTGCCAGCAGCTCCAGGGTACCCACCGGGGAGCTGTTTTTT.

The V gene is TRBV18, the J gene TRBJ1-4; D is unresolved. Germline-derived CDR1 and CDR2 are KGHSH and LQKENI. The CDR3 has 14 residues. The ends were cut back, 6 bases at V and 2 bases at J, with 10 bases in the middle. The chain's CDR3 is CASSPGLTNEKLFF. CDR3 nucleotide sequence: TGTGCCAGCTCCCCGGGCCTTACTAATGAAAAACTGTTTTTT.

The chain is built from TRBV28 and TRBJ2-1, with D unclear. The germline V gene encodes CDR1 MDHEN and CDR2 SYDVKM. V shed 3 bases and J shed 4 bases, with 10 bases lying between them. CDR3 length equals 14 residues. CDR3 nucleotide sequence: TGTGCCAGCAGTTTTGGGGATCGGTACAATGAGCAGTTCTTC. As protein: CASSFGDRYNEQFF.

CDR3: CSVVTGKRIEYEQYF. The CDR3 nucleotides are TGCAGCGTCGTTACGGGAAAGCGGATCGAATACGAGCAGTACTTC. The rearrangement uses TRBV29-1 and TRBJ2-7; D perhaps matches TRBD2 (5 bases). Germline CDR1 reads SQVTM; CDR2 reads ANQGSEA. The CDR3 sequence is 15 residues long. Between the trimmed V and J ends, which lost 6 bases and 4 bases, there was a span of 22 bases.

This chain connects TRBV2 to TRBJ2-7; 8 nucleotides match TRBD1. This CDR3 is built from 17 residues. The V and J ends lost 4 bases and 3 bases, in that order; junction bases with no gene match: 14. The V gene's germline CDR1 is SNHLY and CDR2 FYNNEI. CDR3 in DNA: TGTGCCAGCAGTGGGGCGATGAGGACAGGGACCATCTACGAGCAGTACTTC. Its translation: CASSGAMRTGTIYEQYF. Complete variable domain (other parts from reference TRBV2 and TRBJ2-7): EPEVTQTPSHQVTQMGQEVILRCVPISNHLYFYWYRQILGQKVEFLVSFYNNEISEKSEIFDDQFSVERPDGSNFTLKIRSTKLEDSAMYFCASSGAMRTGTIYEQYFGPGTRLTVT.

The chain couples TRBV19 to TRBJ1-5, with D possibly TRBD1 on 6 matching bases. The V and J ends lost 7 bases and 6 bases respectively, with 16 bases between them. The CDR3 totals 14 residues. Germline V gene data show CDR1 as LNHDA and CDR2 as SQIVND (reference sequence). CDR3 sequence reads: CASTGVGVAQPQHF. The DNA of the CDR3 is TGTGCCAGTACAGGGGTGGGGGTCGCTCAGCCCCAGCATTTT.

This clone was counted once. Relative to the germline gene, one junction end is altered; a read error may explain this. V and J are TRBV7-7 and TRBJ2-1; weak D call: TRBD1 (6 bases). The CDR3 contains 15 residues. CDR1 and CDR2 from the germline V gene are SSHAT and FNYEAQ (reference sequence). This CDR3 reads CASSLAGTVGGEQFF. The DNA for the CDR3 is TGTGCTAGCAGCTTAGCTGGGACGGTAGGGGGTGAGCAGTTCTTC.

This clone was detected only once. The chain employs TRBV2 and TRBJ2-1, with TRBD2 as a possible D gene (6 bases). The CDR3 consists of 14 residues. CDR1 is SNHLY, CDR2 FYNNEI, per germline. Trimming left V 6 bases short and J 4 bases short, with 13 bases between. The CDR3 protein is CASSAGDFYNEQFF. The CDR3 DNA reads as TGTGCCAGCAGCGCCGGGGACTTTTACAATGAGCAGTTCTTC.